These 10 T cell receptor beta chains originate from one sample sequenced in a study of T-cell memory formation after mild COVID-19. Each CDR3 protein gets one entry after TCRdb re-called the 5' RACE reads with MiXCR. The sample contains more than 150,000 distinct CDR3 sequences, about a fifth of which appear only once. The sample was PBMCs or a T cell subset sorted from them (not recorded which). Receptors originate from an adult woman who had mild COVID-19 (a few samples of this study predate the infection). Cell type and time point are not known.

This chain connects TRBV20-1 to TRBJ2-1, with TRBD2 matching 14 bases. The CDR3 length is 16 residues. The germline gives CDR1 DFQATT, CDR2 SNEGSKA (reference sequence). V dropped 3 bases and J dropped 4; count of bases not matched to a gene: 5. The DNA of the CDR3 is TGCAGTGCTAGGGGACTAGCGGGAGTTCCGTACAATGAGCAGTTCTTC. Translated, it gives CSARGLAGVPYNEQFF.

The chain uses TRBV13 and TRBJ2-7, with D unclear. Per germline, CDR1 PRHDT and CDR2 FYEKMQ (reference sequence). The germline V and J ends were trimmed by 5 bases and 2 bases, with 16 bases remaining between them. CDR3 length: 15 residues. As DNA, the CDR3 is TGTGCCAGCAGCCTCCGAGGTCAGGCCGCCTACGAGCAGTACTTC. Amino acids: CASSLRGQAAYEQYF.

CDR3 sequence: CASSQDHPRYGYTF. CDR3 nucleotides: TGTGCCAGCAGCCAAGATCACCCTCGATATGGCTACACCTTC. The chain is built from TRBV14 and TRBJ1-2, with D uncertain. The V gene's germline CDR1 is SGHDN and CDR2 FVKESK. The CDR3 runs to 14 residues. With 0 bases removed from V and 5 bases from J, the gap between germline ends came to 10 bases.

CDR3 amino acids: CASSQGRDGDTEAFF. The CDR3 bases are TGCGCCAGCAGCCAAGGCCGAGACGGTGACACTGAAGCTTTCTTT. This chain joins TRBV4-1 and TRBJ1-1; no reliable D call. The CDR3 extends over 15 amino acids. Germline V gives CDR1 MGHRA, CDR2 YSYEKL. V was pared by 1 base and J by 3 bases, with 12 bases between.

In its sample, this clonotype was seen a few times. The DNA for the CDR3 is TGTGCCAGCAGTTTAGAGGGGGCTGGTAACACCGGGGAGCTGTTTTTT. Amino acids: CASSLEGAGNTGELFF. The V call is TRBV12-3 or TRBV12-4, the J call TRBJ2-2; TRBD1 agrees at 7 bases. Trimming at V came to 1 base and at J to 2 bases, leaving 4 bases not matched to a gene. The CDR3 is made up of 16 amino acids.

This clonotype showed up just a few times. V gene TRBV24-1 combines with J gene TRBJ2-1; 10 nucleotides match TRBD2. This CDR3 region has 18 residues. Germline CDR1 and CDR2: KGHDR and SFDVKD. V lost 3 bases to trimming and J lost 6 bases; unmatched junction nucleotides: 13. The CDR3 reads CATSDPSWPSGSFNEQFF. CDR3 sequence (DNA): TGTGCCACCAGTGATCCCTCCTGGCCTAGCGGGAGTTTCAATGAGCAGTTCTTC.

The chain is built from TRBV7-8 and TRBJ2-3, with 7 nucleotides matching TRBD2. Germline assignment: CDR1 SGHVS and CDR2 FQNEAQ. The CDR3 sequence is 14 residues long. V was pared by 5 bases and J by 6 bases, with 8 bases of the junction left unmatched. The CDR3 DNA reads TGTGCCAGCAGCGTAGGACTAGGGTTTGATACGCAGTATTTT. It translates to CASSVGLGFDTQYF.

CDR3 DNA sequence: TGTGCCAGCAGCTTAGTAACGGGAGACTACGAGCAGTACTTC. Its protein product is CASSLVTGDYEQYF. This sequence joins TRBV7-2 and TRBJ2-7; TRBD2 might be the D (6 bases). The germline gives CDR1 SGHTA, CDR2 FQGNSA. The V end was cut by 1 base, the J end by 3 bases, with 10 bases between. There are 14 residues in the CDR3.

The rearrangement uses TRBV7-3 and TRBJ1-3; D might be TRBD1 (5 bases). This CDR3 has 16 residues. Germline CDR1 and CDR2: SGHTA and FQGTGA. Trimming shortened V by 1 base and J by 3 bases, and 13 bases separated the two germline ends. The CDR3 here is CASSLNPGLDGNTIYF. The CDR3 nucleotides read TGTGCCAGCAGCTTAAATCCGGGGCTCGATGGAAACACCATATATTTT.

The chain carries TRBV12-3 or TRBV12-4 and TRBJ2-5, with TRBD1 matching 9 bases. CDR3 length: 15 residues. The ends lost 6 bases at V and 5 bases at J; junction bases unmatched: 10. CDR3 bases: TGTGCCAGCAGATCAACAGGGGGCGAGTGGGAGACCCAGTACTTC. Protein sequence: CASRSTGGEWETQYF.